This TCR beta chain derives from a study of human T cells and chemical hapten exposure. In its sample, this clonotype was seen a few times. Antigen unknown. Time point in this sample: patch test 2, 6 weeks after DPC sensitization. Treatment noted: therapeutic diphenylcyclopropenone sensitization with weekly scalp DPC. Non-pregnant alopecia patients aged 18 to 70, suitable for DPC therapy. TCRdb used MiXCR to reprocess the RACE reads, holding one entry per CDR3 protein. The sample lists around 130,000 distinct CDR3 sequences, approximately 12% occurring once. Whole-study results and caveats: High-frequency TCRs, those above 1 in 1000, stayed the same after DPC sensitization.

Sequences were derived from whole blood, sampled in connection with sensitization to the hapten diphenylcyclopropenone (DPC). The sequence was collected from a woman in her 50s with alopecia areata. Some clones in this sample may be carry-over from other donors' samples.

For the CDR3, the DNA is TGTGCCAGCAGCTCGGACAGGGCGGCGCCCGAGCAGTACTTC. It is translated as CASSSDRAAPEQYF. The rearrangement uses TRBV5-4 and TRBJ2-7, with 8 bases identical to TRBD1. The CDR3 extends over 14 amino acids. Germline V gene data show CDR1 as SGHNT and CDR2 as YYREEE (reference sequence). Trimming at V came to 3 bases and at J to 6 bases, leaving 8 bases not matched to a gene.